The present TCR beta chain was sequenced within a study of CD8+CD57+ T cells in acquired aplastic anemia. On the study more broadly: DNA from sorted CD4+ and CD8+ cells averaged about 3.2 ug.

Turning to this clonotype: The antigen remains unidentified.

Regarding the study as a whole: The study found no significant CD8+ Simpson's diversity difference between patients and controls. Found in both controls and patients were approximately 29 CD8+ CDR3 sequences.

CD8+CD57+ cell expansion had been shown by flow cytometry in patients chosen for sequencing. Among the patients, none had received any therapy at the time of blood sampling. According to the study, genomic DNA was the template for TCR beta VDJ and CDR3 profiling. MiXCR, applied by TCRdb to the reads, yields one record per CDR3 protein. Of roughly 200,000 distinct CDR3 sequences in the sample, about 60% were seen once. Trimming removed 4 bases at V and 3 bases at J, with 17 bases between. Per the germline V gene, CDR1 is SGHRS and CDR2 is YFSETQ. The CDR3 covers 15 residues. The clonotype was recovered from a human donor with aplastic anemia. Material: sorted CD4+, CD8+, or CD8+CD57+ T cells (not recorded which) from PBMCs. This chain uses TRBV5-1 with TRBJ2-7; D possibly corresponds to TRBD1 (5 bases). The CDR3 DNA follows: TGCGCCAGCAGCCGCCTCTGGGGCTCGATCTACGAGCAGTACTTC. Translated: CASSRLWGSIYEQYF.